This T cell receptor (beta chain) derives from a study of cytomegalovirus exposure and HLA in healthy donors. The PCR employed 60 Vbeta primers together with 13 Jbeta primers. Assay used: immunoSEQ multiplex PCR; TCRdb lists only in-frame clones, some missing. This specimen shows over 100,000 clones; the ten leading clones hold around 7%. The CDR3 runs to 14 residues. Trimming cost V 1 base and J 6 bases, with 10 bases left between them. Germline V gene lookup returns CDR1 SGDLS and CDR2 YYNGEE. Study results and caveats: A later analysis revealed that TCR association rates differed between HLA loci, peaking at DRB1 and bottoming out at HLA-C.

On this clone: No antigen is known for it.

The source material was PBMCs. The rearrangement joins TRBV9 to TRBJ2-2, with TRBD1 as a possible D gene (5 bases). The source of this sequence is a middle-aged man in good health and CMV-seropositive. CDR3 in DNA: TGTGCCAGCAGCGTATCAGGGCTTGCCGGGGAGCTGTTTTTT. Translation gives CASSVSGLAGELFF.